This is a list of T cell receptor beta chains from one sample in a study of cytomegalovirus exposure and HLA in healthy donors. Some clones are missing from TCRdb's copy, which holds only in-frame ones; the method was immunoSEQ multiplex PCR. The sample holds 200,000 to 250,000 clones. Sequencing was carried out using PBMCs. These receptors were obtained from a girl aged 2-10 years in good health and CMV-seropositive. The CDR3 runs from the conserved cysteine through the conserved F or W. D genes are given only for firm matches.

D,J,V,DNA,CDR3
TRBD2,TRBJ2-1,TRBV5-1,TGCGCCAGCAGCTTAACTAGCGAGCTTTACAATGAGCAGTTCTTC,CASSLTSELYNEQFF
-,TRBJ1-3,TRBV19,TGTGCCAGTAGTATGATAGACTCTGGAAACACCATATATTTT,CASSMIDSGNTIYF
TRBD1,TRBJ2-7,TRBV6-5,TGTGCCAGCAGTTCCCCGACCGGGACAGGGACCTACGAGCAGTACTTC,CASSSPTGTGTYEQYF
-,TRBJ2-2,TRBV18,TGTGCCAGCTCACCATCTACTAAGAACACCGGGGAGCTGTTTTTT,CASSPSTKNTGELFF
TRBD1,TRBJ1-2,TRBV18,TGTGCCAGCTCAGACCTGACAGGGATTGGAGGCTACACCTTC,CASSDLTGIGGYTF
TRBD2,TRBJ2-7,TRBV28,TGTGCCAGCAGACTAGCGGGAGTTAACTACGAGCAGTACTTC,CASRLAGVNYEQYF
-,TRBJ1-4,TRBV28,TGTGCCAGCGTCAGGGGCGGAGTTAGGGAAAAACTGTTTTTT,CASVRGGVREKLFF
-,TRBJ1-4,TRBV11-2,TGTGCCAGCAGCTTATTGGACGTCGGGGTATTTGAAAAACTGTTTTTT,CASSLLDVGVFEKLFF
-,TRBJ1-2,TRBV28,TGTGCCAGCAGTTCCGCGGGGGGACACTTATCCTATGGCTACACCTTC,CASSSAGGHLSYGYTF
TRBD1,TRBJ1-2,TRBV5-1,TGCGCCAGCAGAGATGGAGGGACAGGGGGCTCTGATGGCTACACCTTC,CASRDGGTGGSDGYTF
TRBD2,TRBJ2-5,TRBV11-2,TGTGCCAGCAGCTTAGGTCGACTAGCGGGAGTTAAAGAGACCCAGTACTTC,CASSLGRLAGVKETQYF
TRBD1,TRBJ1-5,TRBV5-8,TGTGCCAGCAGCTCAGAGACAGGGAGGAATCAGCCCCAGCATTTT,CASSSETGRNQPQHF
TRBD2,TRBJ2-2,TRBV10-2,TGCGCCAGCTGCGGACTAGCGAGTCGTGCCGGGGAGCTGTTTTTT,CASCGLASRAGELFF
-,TRBJ2-5,TRBV5-1,TGCGCCAGCAGCTTGGGGTCCCCTCGGGAGACCCAGTACTTC,CASSLGSPRETQYF
-,TRBJ2-3,TRBV7-6,TGTGCCAGCAGCCTTAGATGGGGGGGCACAGATACGCAGTATTTT,CASSLRWGGTDTQYF
-,TRBJ1-5,TRBV27,TGTGCCAGCAGTTTTCGCGGGGGCGAAGCACAGCCCCAGCATTTT,CASSFRGGEAQPQHF
-,TRBJ1-2,TRBV2,TGTGCCAGCAGTGTCCGGTCGGGGAAGGGCTACACCTTC,CASSVRSGKGYTF
TRBD2,TRBJ2-3,TRBV13,TGTGCCAGCAGCGATCGGACTAGCGGGGGGACAGATACGCAGTATTTT,CASSDRTSGGTDTQYF
-,TRBJ2-1,TRBV7-6,TGTGCCAGCAGCTTAGAAGGGACAATCGACAATGAGCAGTTCTTC,CASSLEGTIDNEQFF
TRBD2,TRBJ2-2,TRBV7-8,TGTGCCAGCAGCTTCGGTCCAGCGGGAACCGGGGAGCTGTTTTTT,CASSFGPAGTGELFF
-,TRBJ2-7,TRBV6-5,TGTGCCAGCAGTGCCCGGGGGGCGCCTAATTACGAGCAGTACTTC,CASSARGAPNYEQYF
TRBD1,TRBJ2-7,TRBV29-1,TGCAGCGTTCTCCCCCGGGACAGGCGTTGCGAGCAGTACTTC,CSVLPRDRRCEQYF
TRBD2,TRBJ2-1,TRBV27,TGTGCCAGCAAAACCGGGACTAGCAGCGGTCTGGGTGAGCAGTTCTTC,CASKTGTSSGLGEQFF
TRBD2,TRBJ2-7,TRBV19,TGTGCCAGTAGTACCCAAGGGTCGGGACTAGCCAGGCACGAGCAGTACTTC,CASSTQGSGLARHEQYF
-,TRBJ2-7,TRBV2,TGTGCCAGCAGCCGGGACTTTAATCGCTCCTACGAGCAGTACTTC,CASSRDFNRSYEQYF
TRBD2,TRBJ2-5,TRBV6-5,TGTGCCAGCAGTTACTTTGGGACTAGCGAAGAGACCCAGTACTTC,CASSYFGTSEETQYF
-,TRBJ1-5,TRBV21-1,TGTGCCAGCAGCAAACGACGGAGTCTAGACAATCAGCCCCAGCATTTT,CASSKRRSLDNQPQHF
-,TRBJ1-2,TRBV9,TGTGCCAGCAGGGGCCCCGGCTACACCTTC,CASRGPGYTF
TRBD2,TRBJ2-1,TRBV11-3,TGTGCCAGCAGCTTAGATCTCGGGCAGGGAGGGACTGAGCAGTTCTTC,CASSLDLGQGGTEQFF
-,TRBJ1-1,TRBV6-5,TGTGCCAGCAGTCGTGACACGCTCACTGAAGCTTTCTTT,CASSRDTLTEAFF
-,TRBJ2-1,TRBV14,TGTGCCAGCAGCCAAGCTAGCTCCGCTGAGCAGTTCTTC,CASSQASSAEQFF
TRBD2,TRBJ2-1,TRBV29-1,TGCAGCGCCACTAGCGGGAGCTCCTACAATGAGCAGTTCTTC,CSATSGSSYNEQFF
TRBD2,TRBJ2-3,TRBV6-1,TGTGCCAGCAGTCAAGGACTAGCGGGAGGAGTCACAGATACGCAGTATTTT,CASSQGLAGGVTDTQYF
-,TRBJ1-5,TRBV5-1,TGCGCCAGCAGCTTGGCCCCAGGGGCAAGCAATCAGCCCCAGCATTTT,CASSLAPGASNQPQHF
TRBD1,TRBJ2-7,TRBV4-2,TGTGCCAGCAGCCAAGATCAGGAGGTGACAGGGGTGGCCTACGAGCAGTACTTC,CASSQDQEVTGVAYEQYF
-,TRBJ1-5,TRBV30,TGTGCCCTGAGTGTACGGGGAGGCAATCAGCCCCAGCATTTT,CALSVRGGNQPQHF
-,TRBJ2-3,TRBV6-1,TGTGCCAGCAGCCCCTCCACAGATACGCAGTATTTT,CASSPSTDTQYF
-,TRBJ1-1,TRBV18,TGTGCCAGCTCACCGGGCAGGGCGTCTTTCTTT,CASSPGRASFF
TRBD2,TRBJ2-1,TRBV7-9,TGTGCCAGCAGCCCCCTGGCGGGAGGGCGGAATGAGCAGTTCTTC,CASSPLAGGRNEQFF
-,TRBJ2-7,TRBV19,TGTGCCAGTAGTCCAGGACAGTTCCTCTACGAGCAGTACTTC,CASSPGQFLYEQYF
-,TRBJ1-2,TRBV25-1,TGTGCCAGCAGTGATCATCCAGGGGACTATGGCTACACCTTC,CASSDHPGDYGYTF
-,TRBJ2-7,TRBV2,TGTGCCAGCAGTTTTACTTACTCCTACGAGCAGTACTTC,CASSFTYSYEQYF
TRBD2,TRBJ2-7,TRBV28,TGTGCCAGCACTTCTGGCGGGAGGGCCTACGAGCAGTACTTC,CASTSGGRAYEQYF
-,TRBJ1-2,TRBV6-1,TGTGCCAGCAGTGAAGGGTACTCTGGCTACACCTTC,CASSEGYSGYTF
-,TRBJ2-6,TRBV7-2,TGTGCCAGCACCCCGACTGGACTCTCTGGGGCCAACGTCCTGACTTTC,CASTPTGLSGANVLTF
-,TRBJ2-7,TRBV7-7,TGTGCTAGCAGCTATAGGGCGGGCCCTCGCTACGAGCAGTACTTC,CASSYRAGPRYEQYF
-,TRBJ2-2,TRBV6-1,TGTGCCAGCAGTGAGAGGGGCAGGGCGGGGACCGGGGAGCTGTTTTTT,CASSERGRAGTGELFF
-,TRBJ2-1,TRBV6-4,TGTGCCAGCAGTCGGCGGGGCTCCCTGAGTGAGCAGTTCTTC,CASSRRGSLSEQFF
TRBD2,TRBJ2-2,TRBV27,TGTGCCAGCAGTTTACTAGCGGGAGCAGCCGGGGAGCTGTTTTTT,CASSLLAGAAGELFF
TRBD1,TRBJ1-6,TRBV6-5,TGTGCCAGCAGTTATCAGGGGGCGCCGGGTAATTCACCCCTCCACTTT,CASSYQGAPGNSPLHF